The following is a T cell receptor (beta chain) sequence with its context. Sequencing relied on a cDNA template that was reverse transcribed from extracted RNA. Using immunoSEQ multiplex PCR, the repertoire was profiled, and TCRdb retains in-frame clones only, with some absent. The data contain some 110,000 clones, roughly 50% of them singletons. The CDR3 is 14 amino acids. The V and J ends lost 7 bases and 5 bases, in that order; junction bases with no gene match: 8. Germline V gene sequence: CDR1 MNHEY, CDR2 SVGAGI. The sample is drawn from a study of CD8+ T cells in alopecia areata. Treatment specified: oral pan-JAK inhibitor, 5-10 mg twice daily.

Specimen: CD8+ T cells sorted from blood, collected at week 24, from a patient treated with tofacitinib. The V gene is TRBV6-5, the J gene TRBJ2-1; 7 bases agree with TRBD1. This clonotype was obtained from a human donor with alopecia areata. In DNA, the CDR3 is TGTGCCAGCATCGTACAGGGGAGCCACAATGAGCAGTTCTTC. Translated: CASIVQGSHNEQFF.